This T cell receptor beta chain stems from a study of T cells in Graves' hyperthyroidism and ophthalmopathy. Study results and limitations: Stable hyperthyroidism was separated from ophthalmopathy by a model based on 13 V-J features.

A patient was excluded if there was uncontrolled infection, other autoimmune disease, pregnancy or lactation. PBMCs were collected from a roughly 10 ml volume of fresh peripheral blood. This clonotype was found many times. Its antigen remains unknown. Amplification yielded TCR beta CDR3 regions, with RNA transcripts as the source. HTBI primers drove first-round RT-PCR of the TCR CDR3. TCRdb used MiXCR to reprocess the multiplex PCR reads, holding one entry per CDR3 protein. The sample holds approximately 530,000 distinct CDR3 sequences; around 20% are singletons and the top ten take roughly 50%. The CDR3 consists of 17 residues. V shed 5 bases, J shed 6 bases, and the junction held 15 bases outside the gene matches. Germline loops: CDR1 SGHRS, CDR2 YFSETQ.

This TCR was recovered from a man aged 40-55 years with Graves' ophthalmopathy. The specimen sequenced was blood. This chain uses TRBV5-1 with TRBJ2-3, with 10 bases aligning to TRBD2. For the CDR3, the DNA is TGCGCCAGCAGGTACCTTTCTAGCGGGAGAGTCAAGGATACGCAGTATTTT. Translation gives CASRYLSSGRVKDTQYF.